This T cell receptor (beta chain) originates from a study of blood T cell repertoires in COVID-19. Study-level background: Some COVID-19 samples were acute and others convalescent; all came from the United States, Italy and Spain.

How the authors handled the data: Scientists estimated how many nucleated cells there were by amplifying reference gene primers. Assay: immunoSEQ multiplex PCR; the TCRdb copy retains only in-frame clones and omits some. V, J and clone size are taken as reported in that table, and D and trimming were inferred from the DNA itself. The sample includes fewer than 300,000 clones, around 87% of them seen just once. The CDR3 runs 17 residues. Germline-derived CDR1 and CDR2 are SGHDT and YYEEEE. V shed 4 bases, J shed 0 bases, and the junction held 10 bases outside the gene matches. The rearrangement uses TRBV5-6 and TRBJ1-3; 7 nucleotides agree with TRBD1. This TCR derives from a woman aged 40 to 49 who had recovered from COVID-19. Sequenced: peripheral blood. The DNA of the CDR3 is TGTGCCAGCAGCCTGGCACAGGGGCTGAGCTCTGGAAACACCATATATTTT. Translating it yields CASSLAQGLSSGNTIYF.